This TCR beta chain emerged from a study of blood T cell repertoires in COVID-19. Study as a whole: Spain, Italy and the United States supplied samples that represented acute and convalescent COVID-19.

While infection was still active, Seattle patients were enrolled and then followed longitudinally. Assay: immunoSEQ multiplex PCR; the TCRdb copy retains only in-frame clones and omits some. The sample holds some 500,000 clones, 85% to 90% seen once. The CDR3 length is 14 residues. CDR1 is MDHEN, CDR2 SYDVKM, per germline. Trimming took off 6 bases at V and 4 bases at J, with 15 bases between the two ends. The sample was peripheral blood. This chain uses TRBV28 with TRBJ1-1, with D perhaps matching TRBD1 (6 bases). This receptor was identified in a woman aged 45-65 years with COVID-19, enrolled during active disease. This CDR3 is CASRQTGHVTEAFF. CDR3 nucleotides: TGTGCCAGCAGGCAAACAGGGCACGTCACTGAAGCTTTCTTT.